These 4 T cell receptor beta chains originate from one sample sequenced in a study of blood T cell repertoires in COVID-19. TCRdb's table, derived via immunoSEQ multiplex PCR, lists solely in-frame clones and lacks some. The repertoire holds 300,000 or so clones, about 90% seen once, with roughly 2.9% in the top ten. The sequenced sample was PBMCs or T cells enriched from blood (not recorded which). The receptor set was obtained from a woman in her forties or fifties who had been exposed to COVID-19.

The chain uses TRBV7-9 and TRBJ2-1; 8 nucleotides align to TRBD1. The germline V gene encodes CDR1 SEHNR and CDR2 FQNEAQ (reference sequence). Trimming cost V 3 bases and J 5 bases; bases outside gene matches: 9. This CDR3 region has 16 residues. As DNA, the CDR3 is TGTGCCAGCAGCTTTATCGAGGACAGGGACGACAATGAGCAGTTCTTC. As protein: CASSFIEDRDDNEQFF.

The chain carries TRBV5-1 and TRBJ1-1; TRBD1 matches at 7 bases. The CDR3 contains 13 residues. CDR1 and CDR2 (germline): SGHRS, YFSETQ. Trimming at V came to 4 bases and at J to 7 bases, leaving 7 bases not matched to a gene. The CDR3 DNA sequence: TGCGCCAGCAGCCCAGCGACAGGGATTGAAGCTTTCTTT. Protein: CASSPATGIEAFF. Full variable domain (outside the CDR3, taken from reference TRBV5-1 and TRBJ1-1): KAGVTQTPRYLIKTRGQQVTLSCSPISGHRSVSWYQQTPGQGLQFLFEYFSETQRNKGNFPGRFSGRQFSNSRSEMNVSTLELGDSALYLCASSPATGIEAFFGQGTRLTVV.

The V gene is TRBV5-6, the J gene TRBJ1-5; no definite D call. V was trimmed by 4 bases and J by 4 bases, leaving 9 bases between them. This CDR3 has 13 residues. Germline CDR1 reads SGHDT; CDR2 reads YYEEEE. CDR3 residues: CASSPGGNQPQHF. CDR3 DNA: TGTGCCAGCAGCCCGGGTGGGAATCAGCCCCAGCATTTT.

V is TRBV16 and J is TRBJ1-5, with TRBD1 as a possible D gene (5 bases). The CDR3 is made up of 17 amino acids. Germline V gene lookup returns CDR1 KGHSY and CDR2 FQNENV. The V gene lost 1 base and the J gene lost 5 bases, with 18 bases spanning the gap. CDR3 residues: CASSQYLLGRADQPQHF. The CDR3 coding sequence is TGTGCCAGCAGCCAATACCTCTTGGGCAGGGCGGATCAGCCCCAGCATTTT.